This TCR beta chain came from a study of shared clonotypes between healthy human individuals. Overall study: The donor pool was made up of two women and three men aged 18 to 49.

The CDR3 contains 16 residues. The V and J ends lost 4 bases and 1 base respectively, with 14 bases between them. CDR1 is SEHNR and CDR2 is FQNEAQ in the germline V gene (reference sequence). Profiling relied on immunoSEQ multiplex PCR, and the TCRdb table lists in-frame clones only, not all of them. This sample has some 2,500,000 clones, with just under 95% found just once. This clonotype was obtained from a man aged 18 to 35 in good health. Some clones in this sample may be carry-over from other donors' samples. Sequenced material: naive CD4+ T cells from PBMCs. The subset denotes: CD45RA+ positively selected. The V and J genes are TRBV7-9 and TRBJ2-1; D ambiguous. As DNA, the CDR3 is TGTGCCAGCAGCTCAAGACTCGCGAATTCCTACAATGAGCAGTTCTTC. This gives the protein CASSSRLANSYNEQFF.